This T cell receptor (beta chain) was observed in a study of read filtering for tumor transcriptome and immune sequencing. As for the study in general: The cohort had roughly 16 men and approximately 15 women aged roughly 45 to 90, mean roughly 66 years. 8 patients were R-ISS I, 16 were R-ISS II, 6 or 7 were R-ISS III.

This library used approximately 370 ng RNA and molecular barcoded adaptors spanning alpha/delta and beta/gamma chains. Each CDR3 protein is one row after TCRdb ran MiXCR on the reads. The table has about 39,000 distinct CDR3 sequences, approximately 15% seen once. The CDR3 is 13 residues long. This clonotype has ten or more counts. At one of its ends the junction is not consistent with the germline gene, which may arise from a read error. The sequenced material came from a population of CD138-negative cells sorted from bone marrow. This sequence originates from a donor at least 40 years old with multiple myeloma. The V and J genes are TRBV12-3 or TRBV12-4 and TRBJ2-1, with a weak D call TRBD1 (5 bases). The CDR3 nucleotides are TGTGCCGGCAGCCTGATAAGGGGCCAAGAGCAGTTCTTC. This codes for CAGSLIRGQEQFF.